Following are 15 T cell receptor beta chains from one sample sequenced in a study of cytomegalovirus exposure and HLA in healthy donors. Use of 60 Vbeta and 13 Jbeta primers characterized the PCR. The data were produced by immunoSEQ multiplex PCR, yet TCRdb's version contains in-frame clones alone and is incomplete. The sample holds some 160,000 clones, approximately 80% seen once. The sample taken for sequencing was PBMCs. These receptors all come from a woman under 40 in good health and CMV-seronegative.

This clone came up a few times. This chain links TRBV5-1 with TRBJ1-3; 7 positions agree with TRBD1. J lost 0 bases, V lost 4 bases, and 4 bases had no gene match. The CDR3 runs to 15 residues. Germline V gene lookup returns CDR1 SGHRS and CDR2 YFSETQ. The CDR3 here is CASSITGDSGNTIYF. CDR3 DNA sequence: TGCGCCAGCAGCATAACAGGGGACTCTGGAAACACCATATATTTT.

The CDR3 protein is CASKSGQGAVGELFF. As DNA, the CDR3 is TGTGCCAGCAAGTCCGGGCAGGGGGCTGTCGGGGAGCTGTTTTTT. The rearrangement links TRBV28 to TRBJ2-2; 8 nucleotides line up with TRBD1. With V trimmed by 7 bases and J by 7 bases, 11 bases remained unmatched. The CDR3 is 15 residues long. The germline V gene encodes CDR1 MDHEN and CDR2 SYDVKM.

This chain uses TRBV7-9 with TRBJ1-2; D is ambiguous. The germline V and J ends were trimmed by 5 bases and 4 bases, with 11 bases remaining between them. Germline V gives CDR1 SEHNR, CDR2 FQNEAQ (reference sequence). The CDR3 runs 13 residues. The DNA for the CDR3 is TGTGCCAGCAGCACGCCGCGTGGCTATGGCTACACCTTC. Its translation is CASSTPRGYGYTF.

The chain joins TRBV27 to TRBJ1-6; D possibly corresponds to TRBD1 (6 bases). CDR3 length: 14 residues. Germline values: CDR1 MNHEY, CDR2 SMNVEV (reference sequence). V lost 3 bases and J 9 bases, leaving 12 bases between the germline ends. CDR3 in amino acids: CASSFVGGLSPLHF. DNA for the CDR3: TGTGCCAGCAGTTTTGTCGGGGGGCTTTCACCCCTCCACTTT.

The CDR3 DNA reads TGTGCCAGTAGTATAGGGGCTGCGAACACTGAAGCTTTCTTT. As protein: CASSIGAANTEAFF. The chain combines TRBV19 with TRBJ1-1; D not certain. V was trimmed by 1 base and J by 1 base, leaving 7 bases between them. Germline assignment: CDR1 LNHDA and CDR2 SQIVND (reference sequence). This CDR3 contains 14 residues.

This chain uses TRBV11-2 with TRBJ1-5; 7 bases line up with TRBD1. V trimming: 6 bases; J trimming: 3 bases; junction bases outside the gene matches: 11. Germline lookup yields CDR1 SGHAT and CDR2 FQNNGV. The CDR3 is 16 residues long. The CDR3 is CASSHSVGQFNQPQHF. For the CDR3, the DNA is TGTGCCAGCAGTCACTCAGTGGGACAGTTCAATCAGCCCCAGCATTTT.

The gene calls are TRBV15 and TRBJ1-5, with TRBD1 identical over 8 bases. Trimming removed 0 bases from V and 5 bases from J; junction bases left unmatched: 9. The CDR3 is 17 residues long. CDR1 is LNHNV, CDR2 YYDKDF, per germline (reference sequence). The CDR3 coding sequence is TGTGCCACCAGCAGAGATCCGCACAGGGGGGGGGATCAGCCCCAGCATTTT. Its protein is CATSRDPHRGGDQPQHF.

A few counts support this clone. The V and J genes are TRBV7-2 and TRBJ2-7, with 8 bases that match TRBD2. In germline, CDR1 is SGHTA, CDR2 FQGNSA. This CDR3 comprises 13 residues. The J segment lost 6 bases and the V segment lost 3 bases, leaving 4 bases of the junction unmatched. The CDR3 spells CASSLGLGFEQYF. CDR3 in DNA: TGTGCCAGCAGCTTGGGACTAGGATTCGAGCAGTACTTC.

This clone was counted once. The gene calls are TRBV30 and TRBJ1-2; no firm D call. Germline CDR1 and CDR2: GTSNPN and SVGIG (reference sequence). V lost 0 bases, J lost 6 bases, and 14 bases lay in between. The CDR3 contains 14 residues. CDR3 DNA: TGTGCCTGGAGTGTACCAGAGAGGTACAATGGCTACACCTTC. Its protein product is CAWSVPERYNGYTF.

The chain is built from TRBV19 and TRBJ1-2; 7 nucleotides align to TRBD1. This CDR3 contains 13 residues. Losses at the gene ends were 3 bases for V and 9 bases for J; bases not matched to a gene: 7. CDR1 LNHDA and CDR2 SQIVND come from the germline V gene (reference sequence). CDR3 loop: CASSMDRTGSYTF. CDR3 DNA: TGTGCCAGTAGTATGGACAGGACTGGGAGCTACACCTTC.

CDR3 sequence: CASSPRGSTDTQYF. As DNA, the CDR3 is TGTGCCAGCAGCCCCAGGGGTAGCACAGATACGCAGTATTTT. This chain uses TRBV28 with TRBJ2-3; TRBD1 is a possible D gene (6 bases). From germline, CDR1 is MDHEN and CDR2 SYDVKM. Trimming shortened V by 6 bases and J by 0 bases, and 10 bases separated the two germline ends. This CDR3 region has 14 residues.

The rearrangement links TRBV7-8 to TRBJ2-7; D might be TRBD2 (6 bases). CDR1 SGHVS and CDR2 FQNEAQ come from the germline V gene. CDR3 length equals 13 residues. V gave up 9 bases and J gave up 2 bases, with 14 bases separating them. The CDR3 loop reads CASSRDSAYEQYF. The CDR3 DNA reads TGTGCCAGTTCCCGGGACTCCGCCTACGAGCAGTACTTC.

This chain connects TRBV29-1 to TRBJ2-7; D perhaps matches TRBD1 (5 bases). V was clipped by 5 bases and J by 2 bases, with 10 bases between them. CDR1 is SQVTM and CDR2 is ANQGSEA in the germline V gene. The CDR3 totals 12 residues. This chain's CDR3 is CSVQGTTYEQYF. The CDR3 DNA reads as TGCAGCGTTCAGGGAACCACCTACGAGCAGTACTTC.

This rearrangement joins TRBV28 to TRBJ2-7; weak D call: TRBD2 (8 bases). The CDR3 extends over 16 amino acids. V was trimmed by 6 bases and J by 3 bases, leaving 21 bases between them. The germline gives CDR1 MDHEN, CDR2 SYDVKM. The CDR3 coding sequence is TGTGCCAGCAGGCCGGGACTAGGGCAGGGGGGCTACGAGCAGTACTTC. Amino acids: CASRPGLGQGGYEQYF.

This chain joins TRBV4-3 and TRBJ2-1; 8 bases agree with TRBD2. V trimming: 8 bases; J trimming: 0 bases; junction bases outside the gene matches: 6. In germline, CDR1 is LGHNA, CDR2 YSLEER. The CDR3 extends over 15 amino acids. The CDR3 DNA is TGCGCCAGCTCTTCGGGAGGGAGCTCCTACAATGAGCAGTTCTTC. This gives the protein CASSSGGSSYNEQFF.